These T cell receptor beta chains were read from a single sample in a study of post-analysis software for immune sequencing data. One entry per CDR3 protein, called by TCRdb with MiXCR from the PCR reads. This sample carries around 400,000 distinct CDR3 sequences, 35% to 45% of them seen once, and the ten largest clones take around 8%. The sequencing sample was made of blood. Receptor source: a girl aged 2 to 10 with multiple sclerosis. Both conserved end residues are part of each CDR3. The D gene is left open where the match is weak. A row's size may be missing; if present it is once, few, many or a size class.

j_call: TRBJ1-5; d_call: TRBD1; clone_size: few; v_call: TRBV10-3; cdr3_aa: CAISGTGGNQPQHF
j_call: TRBJ2-7; d_call: .; clone_size: .; v_call: TRBV6-6; cdr3_aa: CASSPNLGERVYEQYF
j_call: TRBJ2-1; d_call: .; clone_size: .; v_call: TRBV6-2/TRBV6-3; cdr3_aa: CASSPGQNNEQFF
j_call: TRBJ2-7; d_call: TRBD1; clone_size: .; v_call: TRBV7-9; cdr3_aa: CASSFRDRPYEQYF
j_call: TRBJ2-4; d_call: TRBD1; clone_size: .; v_call: TRBV10-2; cdr3_aa: CASQGTGLAKNIRYF
j_call: TRBJ2-3; d_call: .; clone_size: .; v_call: TRBV20-1; cdr3_aa: CSAYRAGDTQYF
j_call: TRBJ1-5; d_call: .; clone_size: .; v_call: TRBV7-8; cdr3_aa: CASSASRRDRTQPQHF
j_call: TRBJ1-5; d_call: .; clone_size: .; v_call: TRBV27; cdr3_aa: CASSSGAVISPQHF
j_call: TRBJ2-5; d_call: .; clone_size: .; v_call: TRBV29-1; cdr3_aa: CSGGYPQETQYF
j_call: TRBJ2-7; d_call: .; clone_size: many; v_call: TRBV7-2; cdr3_aa: CASSLGHSYEQYF
j_call: TRBJ1-5; d_call: TRBD1; clone_size: few; v_call: TRBV7-9; cdr3_aa: CASSSGTVSNQPQHF
j_call: TRBJ1-2; d_call: .; clone_size: few; v_call: TRBV7-2; cdr3_aa: CASSLVTGDYGYTF
j_call: TRBJ1-5; d_call: .; clone_size: .; v_call: TRBV20-1; cdr3_aa: CSASGGLQPQHF
j_call: TRBJ2-3; d_call: TRBD2; clone_size: few; v_call: TRBV4-2; cdr3_aa: CASGRYPGLAGDTQYF
j_call: TRBJ1-2; d_call: .; clone_size: .; v_call: TRBV5-6; cdr3_aa: CASSLSPTGNYGYTF
j_call: TRBJ2-4; d_call: .; clone_size: few; v_call: TRBV12-3/TRBV12-4; cdr3_aa: CASSLANIQYF
j_call: TRBJ2-1; d_call: TRBD2; clone_size: few; v_call: TRBV27; cdr3_aa: CASTRVSAGGLFNEQFF
j_call: TRBJ2-1; d_call: .; clone_size: once; v_call: TRBV18; cdr3_aa: CTSSRESSSYNEQFF
j_call: TRBJ2-4; d_call: .; clone_size: .; v_call: TRBV7-2; cdr3_aa: CASSSITGQWTKNIQYF
j_call: TRBJ1-5; d_call: .; clone_size: once; v_call: TRBV7-9; cdr3_aa: CASSPGHGGGQPQHF
j_call: TRBJ2-3; d_call: .; clone_size: .; v_call: TRBV7-9; cdr3_aa: CATWRGGLSTDTQYF
j_call: TRBJ2-7; d_call: TRBD2; clone_size: .; v_call: TRBV5-1; cdr3_aa: CASSTGTSGSGTYEQYF
j_call: TRBJ1-1; d_call: .; clone_size: few; v_call: TRBV3-1; cdr3_aa: CASSQVGWGATTEAFF
j_call: TRBJ2-2; d_call: .; clone_size: few; v_call: TRBV19; cdr3_aa: CASSILARGTSGVGELFF
j_call: TRBJ2-3; d_call: TRBD1; clone_size: few; v_call: TRBV5-8; cdr3_aa: CASSLGGHTGGTDTQYF
j_call: TRBJ1-2; d_call: TRBD1; clone_size: .; v_call: TRBV12-3/TRBV12-4; cdr3_aa: CASSPTQGDGYTF
j_call: TRBJ1-2; d_call: .; clone_size: .; v_call: TRBV5-5; cdr3_aa: CASSFPSTGSYGYTF
j_call: TRBJ1-6; d_call: .; clone_size: .; v_call: TRBV5-1; cdr3_aa: CASSTRTRYNSPLHF
j_call: TRBJ2-3; d_call: TRBD2; clone_size: .; v_call: TRBV12-3/TRBV12-4; cdr3_aa: CASSPAGGAYGDTQYF
j_call: TRBJ1-1; d_call: .; clone_size: many; v_call: TRBV29-1; cdr3_aa: CSGALMGRNTEAFF
j_call: TRBJ2-3; d_call: .; clone_size: .; v_call: TRBV5-1; cdr3_aa: CASSLDSGNTDTQYF
j_call: TRBJ2-5; d_call: .; clone_size: .; v_call: TRBV5-4; cdr3_aa: CASSLGVQETQYF
j_call: TRBJ1-2; d_call: .; clone_size: .; v_call: TRBV5-6; cdr3_aa: CASSLRGNYYGYTF
j_call: TRBJ1-6; d_call: .; clone_size: .; v_call: TRBV7-9; cdr3_aa: CASSSDSSKYSPLHF
j_call: TRBJ2-2; d_call: .; clone_size: few; v_call: TRBV29-1; cdr3_aa: CSYLGANTGELFF
j_call: TRBJ1-1; d_call: .; clone_size: .; v_call: TRBV11-1; cdr3_aa: CASSLILMAFF
j_call: TRBJ2-1; d_call: TRBD2; clone_size: .; v_call: TRBV20-1; cdr3_aa: CSARERGAPPLGEQFF
j_call: TRBJ2-7; d_call: .; clone_size: .; v_call: TRBV5-5; cdr3_aa: CASSFEDMGEQYF
j_call: TRBJ1-5; d_call: TRBD1; clone_size: .; v_call: TRBV5-5; cdr3_aa: CASSFRGTGHNQPQHF
j_call: TRBJ2-5; d_call: .; clone_size: .; v_call: TRBV7-6; cdr3_aa: CASRTSGLEGETQYF
j_call: TRBJ2-7; d_call: TRBD1; clone_size: .; v_call: TRBV6-2/TRBV6-3; cdr3_aa: CASSYWGQGYEQYF
j_call: TRBJ2-1; d_call: .; clone_size: .; v_call: TRBV5-1; cdr3_aa: CASSLGRVWGYNEQFF
j_call: TRBJ1-6; d_call: TRBD1; clone_size: once; v_call: TRBV12-3/TRBV12-4; cdr3_aa: CASSLGTGRNSPLHF
j_call: TRBJ1-2; d_call: .; clone_size: .; v_call: TRBV28; cdr3_aa: CASSPLPGLPKGYTF
j_call: TRBJ2-5; d_call: .; clone_size: few; v_call: TRBV3-1; cdr3_aa: CASSQDAGGETQYF
j_call: TRBJ2-3; d_call: .; clone_size: few; v_call: TRBV11-2; cdr3_aa: CASSFIGTQGFADTQYF
j_call: TRBJ2-4; d_call: .; clone_size: .; v_call: TRBV6-1; cdr3_aa: CASSEDTGGIAKNIQYF
j_call: TRBJ1-2; d_call: TRBD1; clone_size: few; v_call: TRBV12-3/TRBV12-4; cdr3_aa: CASSRGQGYYGYTF
j_call: TRBJ2-1; d_call: .; clone_size: .; v_call: TRBV20-1; cdr3_aa: CSAPPSESYYNEQFF
j_call: TRBJ1-3; d_call: .; clone_size: .; v_call: TRBV9; cdr3_aa: CASKANSGNTIYF
j_call: TRBJ2-3; d_call: .; clone_size: few; v_call: TRBV29-1; cdr3_aa: CSVDRRSTDTQYF
j_call: TRBJ2-7; d_call: .; clone_size: .; v_call: TRBV29-1; cdr3_aa: CSVLPVGKQLSYEQYF
j_call: TRBJ2-7; d_call: TRBD2; clone_size: .; v_call: TRBV11-1; cdr3_aa: CASSYSGGISYEQYF
j_call: .; d_call: TRBD1; clone_size: .; v_call: TRBV6-1; cdr3_aa: CAGTGTGVETQYF